The 14 T cell receptor beta chains below all came from one sample that was sequenced in a study of blood T cell repertoires in COVID-19. Here immunoSEQ multiplex PCR was the method, and the copy in TCRdb shows in-frame clones only, minus some. The table has more than 45,000 clones, around 90% seen once; the top ten hold about 1.5%. The specimen sequenced was peripheral blood. These receptors originate from a man in his 60s with acute or convalescent COVID-19.

This clone was observed a few times. The chain combines TRBV7-8 with TRBJ1-2, with TRBD1 matching over 9 bases. Losses at the gene ends were 4 bases for V and 0 bases for J; bases not matched to a gene: 3. Germline lookup yields CDR1 SGHVS and CDR2 FQNEAQ. This CDR3 contains 15 residues. This CDR3 is CASSWGQGTNYGYTF. The CDR3 DNA reads TGTGCCAGCAGCTGGGGACAGGGAACTAACTATGGCTACACCTTC.

This chain connects TRBV9 to TRBJ2-2; tentative D call: TRBD2 (5 bases). The V end lost 4 bases, the J end lost 6 bases, and 16 bases lay between the germline ends. From germline, CDR1 is SGDLS and CDR2 YYNGEE. The CDR3 is 15 residues long. CDR3 bases: TGTGCCAGCAGCCCCGAGGGTCCGAGGGCCGGGGAGCTGTTTTTT. It encodes CASSPEGPRAGELFF.

The chain combines TRBV5-6 with TRBJ2-7, with a tentative D call TRBD1 (6 bases). With 4 bases removed from V and 2 bases from J, the gap between germline ends came to 16 bases. CDR3 size: 15 residues. Germline V lookup: CDR1 SGHDT, CDR2 YYEEEE. CDR3 bases: TGTGCCAGCAGCGGTACGGGACACTTCACCTACGAGCAGTACTTC. Its translation: CASSGTGHFTYEQYF.

The V gene is TRBV27, the J gene TRBJ1-1, with TRBD1 identical over 7 bases. Germline CDR1 MNHEY, CDR2 SMNVEV (reference sequence). V shed 4 bases and J 4 bases; nucleotides not matched to a gene: 3. This CDR3 spans 13 amino acids. The CDR3 spells CASSWAGGTEAFF. The CDR3 region has the DNA TGTGCCAGCAGTTGGGCAGGGGGCACTGAAGCTTTCTTT.

The rearrangement links TRBV12-2 to TRBJ1-5; no DNA check was done on the table's D call, TRBD1. TRBV12-2 is annotated as a pseudogene. This CDR3 has 15 amino acids. In nucleotides, the CDR3 is TGTGCAAGTCGCTTAGTACAGGATAGCAATCAGCCCCAGCATTTT. Encoded protein: CASRLVQDSNQPQHF.

V gene TRBV10-2 combines with J gene TRBJ2-3, with TRBD2 identical over 9 bases. CDR1 WSHSY and CDR2 SAAADI come from the germline V gene. With 8 bases clipped from V and 4 bases from J, the junction kept 16 bases outside the gene matches. This CDR3 spans 17 amino acids. CDR3 DNA sequence: TGCGCCAGCGAAGGAGGAGGCGGGAGGGCCGGGCCAGATACGCAGTATTTT. Its protein is CASEGGGGRAGPDTQYF.

The rearrangement links TRBV5-1 to TRBJ2-6; D might be TRBD2 (5 bases). This CDR3 region has 16 residues. V was clipped by 5 bases and J by 1 base, with 13 bases between them. Germline V lookup: CDR1 SGHRS, CDR2 YFSETQ. CDR3 in amino acids: CASSLTGNSGANVLTF. CDR3 nucleotide sequence: TGCGCCAGCAGTCTTACCGGGAATTCTGGGGCCAACGTCCTGACTTTC. The full variable domain, with the rest looked up from reference TRBV5-1 and TRBJ2-6, is KAGVTQTPRYLIKTRGQQVTLSCSPISGHRSVSWYQQTPGQGLQFLFEYFSETQRNKGNFPGRFSGRQFSNSRSEMNVSTLELGDSALYLCASSLTGNSGANVLTFGAGSRLTVL.

The V call is TRBV11-2, the J call TRBJ2-7; unclear D gene. Trimming stripped 0 bases from V and 0 bases from J, with 9 bases between. Germline-derived CDR1 and CDR2 are SGHAT and FQNNGV. This CDR3 region has 15 residues. Written as DNA, the CDR3 is TGTGCCAGCAGCTTAGATTCAACTTTCTCCTACGAGCAGTACTTC. This translates into CASSLDSTFSYEQYF.

The chain is built from TRBV6-2 or TRBV6-3 and TRBJ1-2; tentatively, D is TRBD1 (5 bases). Germline CDR1 is MNHEY and CDR2 is SVGEGT. The CDR3 has 14 amino acids. The V and J ends lost 1 base and 3 bases respectively, with 9 bases between them. The CDR3 DNA reads TGTGCCAGCAGTTACTTCCCAGGGTACTATGGCTACACCTTC. Its protein product is CASSYFPGYYGYTF.

This chain connects TRBV6-2 or TRBV6-3 to TRBJ1-4, with no clear D. Germline V gene lookup returns CDR1 MNHEY and CDR2 SVGEGT. The CDR3 extends over 18 amino acids. Trimming took off 0 bases at V and 0 bases at J, with 14 bases between the two ends. CDR3 sequence: CASSYSTKRRPTNEKLFF. CDR3 bases: TGTGCCAGCAGTTACTCGACGAAACGGAGGCCAACTAATGAAAAACTGTTTTTT.

In this sample, this clone turned up a few times. The sample contains more than one DNA sequence encoding this CDR3. This chain uses TRBV4-1 with TRBJ2-3; 16 nucleotides match TRBD2. The CDR3 consists of 18 residues. The V gene's germline CDR1 is MGHRA and CDR2 YSYEKL. V lost 2 bases and J lost 6; bases outside the gene matches: 8. CDR3 loop: CASSQTGTSGRVADTQYF. The CDR3 coding sequence is TGCGCCAGCAGCCAAACAGGGACTAGCGGGAGGGTTGCGGATACGCAGTATTTT.

This clone appeared a few times. The chain has TRBV14 and TRBJ1-1; no definite D call. V was clipped by 1 base and J by 4 bases, with 16 bases between them. Germline CDR1 SGHDN, CDR2 FVKESK. The CDR3 totals 16 residues. CDR3 in amino acids: CASSQVGGVGATEAFF. The CDR3 coding sequence is TGTGCCAGCAGCCAAGTGGGCGGGGTTGGTGCCACTGAAGCTTTCTTT.

This clone was seen only a few times. J is TRBJ1-1 and V is TRBV6-5; the match to TRBD1 covers 7 bases. CDR1 is MNHEY and CDR2 is SVGAGI in the germline V gene. The V gene end was trimmed by 2 bases and the J gene end by 4 bases; junction bases not matched to a gene: 4. CDR3 length equals 14 residues. This CDR3 reads CASSYLPGGTEAFF. For the CDR3, the DNA is TGTGCCAGCAGTTACCTACCAGGGGGCACTGAAGCTTTCTTT.

The V and J genes are TRBV19 and TRBJ2-7, with D maybe TRBD1 (6 bases). V was shortened by 3 bases and J by 1 base, with 7 bases between the two germline ends. The germline gives CDR1 LNHDA, CDR2 SQIVND (reference sequence). CDR3 length: 13 residues. CDR3 in DNA: TGTGCCAGTAGTATGGACAGTTCCTACGAGCAGTACTTC. It translates to CASSMDSSYEQYF.